This passage covers 13 T cell receptor beta chains from one sample sequenced in a study of blood T cell repertoires in COVID-19. Only in-frame clones appear in the TCRdb table, and some are missing; sequencing was by immunoSEQ multiplex PCR. Among around 250,000 clones listed, around 90% were seen once. Sample: PBMCs or T cells enriched from blood (not recorded which). The receptors were sampled from a woman aged 50 to 60 who had recovered from COVID-19.

V is TRBV6-2 or TRBV6-3 and J is TRBJ2-3; 8 bases align to TRBD2. Germline-derived CDR1 and CDR2 are MNHEY and SVGEGT. The CDR3 runs 19 residues. J was trimmed by 4 bases and V by 6 bases; bases with no gene match: 21. In nucleotides, the CDR3 is TGTGCCAGCAGCCCTACCCAGCGGGAGAGTTATGAGGGCGCAGATACGCAGTATTTT. It yields the protein CASSPTQRESYEGADTQYF.

This sequence joins TRBV18 and TRBJ1-4; tentatively, D is TRBD1 (5 bases). Trimming removed 4 bases at V and 6 bases at J, with 21 bases between. This CDR3 region has 17 residues. Germline CDR1 is KGHSH and CDR2 is LQKENI. The CDR3 nucleotides are TGTGCCAGCTCACGACGCGGCGGGGGAGGAGAGGATGAAAAACTGTTTTTT. As protein: CASSRRGGGGEDEKLFF.

This chain uses TRBV28 with TRBJ1-5, with 7 positions matching TRBD1. The germline V gene encodes CDR1 MDHEN and CDR2 SYDVKM. CDR3 size: 17 residues. The ends lost 4 bases at V and 4 bases at J; junction bases unmatched: 13. CDR3 region: CASSSLGLGQKNQPQHF. Here the CDR3 DNA reads TGTGCCAGCAGTTCTTTAGGTCTGGGACAGAAGAATCAGCCCCAGCATTTT.

This rearrangement joins TRBV18 to TRBJ1-5; 9 bases match TRBD1. The CDR3 has 16 amino acids. The germline CDR1 and CDR2 sequences are KGHSH and LQKENI. J was trimmed by 1 base and V by 4 bases; bases with no gene match: 5. CDR3 loop: CASSLQGTGSNQPQHF. CDR3 in DNA: TGTGCCAGCTCACTACAAGGGACAGGGAGCAATCAGCCCCAGCATTTT.

The J gene is TRBJ1-2, the V gene TRBV4-1, with D possibly matching TRBD1 (6 bases). Per germline, CDR1 MGHRA and CDR2 YSYEKL. The CDR3 has 13 amino acids. V lost 0 bases to trimming and J lost 5 bases, with 7 bases between them. The CDR3 nucleotides are TGCGCCAGCAGCCAAGAGGGGGCTTATGGCTACACCTTC. This gives the protein CASSQEGAYGYTF.

This chain joins TRBV7-2 and TRBJ1-4, with 7 bases that match TRBD1. CDR1 SGHTA and CDR2 FQGNSA come from the germline V gene. The CDR3 has 17 residues. The V segment lost 5 bases and the J segment 8 bases; nucleotides outside the gene matches: 17. CDR3 nucleotide sequence: TGTGCCAGCAGCCCAACGCTGCTGACAGGGACTGGGGAAAAACTGTTTTTT. Translation: CASSPTLLTGTGEKLFF. Based on the CDR3 plus reference TRBV7-2 and TRBJ1-4, the full variable domain is GAGVSQSPSNKVTEKGKDVELRCDPISGHTALYWYRQSLGQGLEFLIYFQGNSAPDKSGLPSDRFSAERTGGSVSTLTIQRTQQEDSAVYLCASSPTLLTGTGEKLFFGSGTQLSVL.

This chain links TRBV3-1 (or the pseudogene TRBV3-2) with TRBJ2-2; 10 nucleotides match TRBD1. Unmatched junction bases numbered 7, after V lost 4 bases and J lost 5 bases. The CDR3 extends over 16 amino acids. Germline CDR1 and CDR2: LGHDT and YNNKEL (reference sequence). CDR3 region: CASSRRQGAATGELFF. The CDR3 DNA follows: TGTGCCAGCAGCCGGAGACAGGGGGCGGCTACCGGGGAGCTGTTTTTT.

This sequence joins TRBV18 and TRBJ2-7, with D perhaps matching TRBD2 (5 bases). The CDR3 length is 17 residues. V gave up 3 bases and J gave up 5 bases, with 23 bases separating them. CDR1 KGHSH and CDR2 LQKENI come from the germline V gene. This chain's CDR3 is CASSPQSASPMRDEQYF. The DNA for the CDR3 is TGTGCCAGCTCACCCCAGTCGGCTAGCCCCATGAGGGACGAGCAGTACTTC. The full variable domain, in which reference TRBV18 and TRBJ2-7 provide the parts outside the CDR3, is NAGVMQNPRHLVRRRGQEARLRCSPMKGHSHVYWYRQLPEEGLKFMVYLQKENIIDESGMPKERFSAEFPKEGPSILRIQQVVRGDSAAYFCASSPQSASPMRDEQYFGPGTRLTVT.

This chain uses TRBV10-3 with TRBJ1-5; 7 bases align to TRBD1. From germline, CDR1 is ENHRY and CDR2 SYGVKD. This CDR3 has 14 residues. With 10 bases clipped from V and 5 bases from J, the junction kept 11 bases outside the gene matches. CDR3 region: CATRNDRVHQPQHF. DNA for the CDR3: TGTGCCACCCGCAATGACAGGGTTCATCAGCCCCAGCATTTT.

The V call is TRBV7-9, the J call TRBJ1-5; D uncertain. The V end was cut by 0 bases, the J end by 6 bases, with 3 bases between. Germline V CDR1 and CDR2: SEHNR, FQNEAQ (reference sequence). This CDR3 is built from 12 residues. Here the CDR3 reads CASSLASQPQHF. The CDR3 DNA sequence: TGTGCCAGCAGCTTAGCGAGTCAGCCCCAGCATTTT.

This chain uses TRBV9 with TRBJ1-3; TRBD1 matches at 7 bases. V was clipped by 0 bases and J by 7 bases; unmatched bases: 7. CDR1 is SGDLS and CDR2 is YYNGEE in the germline V gene. This CDR3 has 15 amino acids. The CDR3 DNA follows: TGTGCCAGCAGCGTAGGAGCTATACAGGGGAACACCATATATTTT. Residues: CASSVGAIQGNTIYF. Based on the CDR3 plus reference TRBV9 and TRBJ1-3, the full variable domain is DSGVTQTPKHLITATGQRVTLRCSPRSGDLSVYWYQQSLDQGLQFLIQYYNGEERAKGNILERFSAQQFPDLHSELNLSSLELGDSALYFCASSVGAIQGNTIYFGEGSWLTVV.

The chain couples TRBV5-5 to TRBJ2-1, with 7 positions matching TRBD2. The CDR3 loop spans 15 amino acids. Germline CDR1 reads SGHKS; CDR2 reads YYEKEE (reference sequence). Trimming removed 1 base from V and 9 bases from J; junction bases left unmatched: 10. Here the CDR3 reads CASSLTGGTTIEQFF. Here the CDR3 DNA reads TGTGCCAGCAGCTTGACCGGGGGGACTACGATTGAGCAGTTCTTC.

V and J are TRBV19 and TRBJ2-1, with 10 bases matching TRBD2. J lost 9 bases, V lost 0 bases, and 8 bases had no gene match. This CDR3 has 16 residues. Germline V gene lookup returns CDR1 LNHDA and CDR2 SQIVND (reference sequence). The CDR3 spells CASSIDFSGRLSEQFF. CDR3 sequence (DNA): TGTGCCAGTAGTATAGATTTTAGCGGGAGGTTAAGTGAGCAGTTCTTC.